A selection of T cell receptor beta chains follows, all from one sample in a study of T cell changes during pregnancy in multiple sclerosis. Profiling relied on immunoSEQ multiplex PCR, and the TCRdb table lists in-frame clones only, not all of them. Of about 70,000 clones in the sample, 94% were seen once. Source: peripheral blood, taken in the third trimester of pregnancy. The receptors shown here come from a female donor with multiple sclerosis, enrolled in a pregnancy study. Both conserved end residues are part of each CDR3. The order of the fields is V gene, D gene, clone size, J gene, CDR3 DNA, CDR3 protein. The D gene is left open where the match is weak. The listing skips clone size in some rows; elsewhere it reads once, few, many or a size class.

v_call: TRBV5-1; d_call: -; clone_size: -; j_call: TRBJ2-7; cdr3_nt: TGCGCCAGCAGCTTGGGTGCCAGATCCTACGAGCAGTACTTC; cdr3_aa: CASSLGARSYEQYF
v_call: TRBV18; d_call: -; clone_size: -; j_call: TRBJ1-1; cdr3_nt: TGTGCCAGCTCACCGCTCCCCTCCCCTACCGAGGGCACTGAAGCTTTCTTT; cdr3_aa: CASSPLPSPTEGTEAFF
v_call: TRBV5-1; d_call: TRBD1; clone_size: -; j_call: TRBJ1-1; cdr3_nt: TGCGCCAGCAGCTTGGCCGGGACAGCCATCGAAGCTTTCTTT; cdr3_aa: CASSLAGTAIEAFF
v_call: TRBV5-8; d_call: TRBD1; clone_size: -; j_call: TRBJ1-1; cdr3_nt: TGTGCCAGCAGCGCGGAGGGACAGATGAACACTGAAGCTTTCTTT; cdr3_aa: CASSAEGQMNTEAFF
v_call: TRBV2; d_call: TRBD1; clone_size: -; j_call: TRBJ1-5; cdr3_nt: TGTGCCAGCAGTGTACAGGGGATTCCCGATCAGCCCCAGCATTTT; cdr3_aa: CASSVQGIPDQPQHF
v_call: TRBV19; d_call: -; clone_size: -; j_call: TRBJ1-1; cdr3_nt: TGTGCCAGTAGTATTCAGGGTCTAAACACTGAAGCTTTCTTT; cdr3_aa: CASSIQGLNTEAFF
v_call: TRBV4-3; d_call: -; clone_size: -; j_call: TRBJ2-4; cdr3_nt: TGCGCCAGCAGCCCCGCCGGGACACCACTAGCCAAAAACATTCAGTACTTC; cdr3_aa: CASSPAGTPLAKNIQYF
v_call: TRBV5-6; d_call: -; clone_size: -; j_call: TRBJ2-5; cdr3_nt: TGTGCCAGCAGCTTAATTAACAGGGAGGAGACCCAGTACTTC; cdr3_aa: CASSLINREETQYF
v_call: TRBV7-9; d_call: -; clone_size: -; j_call: TRBJ2-1; cdr3_nt: TGTGCCAGCAGCTTAGGGCAGGGTGGGGTTAATGAGCAGTTCTTC; cdr3_aa: CASSLGQGGVNEQFF
v_call: TRBV18; d_call: TRBD1; clone_size: -; j_call: TRBJ1-6; cdr3_nt: TGTGCCAGCTCGCCCAAAGCCGGGACAGCAGTGGATTCACCCCTCCACTTT; cdr3_aa: CASSPKAGTAVDSPLHF
v_call: TRBV19; d_call: TRBD1; clone_size: -; j_call: TRBJ1-5; cdr3_nt: TGTGCCAGTAGTACTCAGGGGGTGGGGAATCAGCCCCAGCATTTT; cdr3_aa: CASSTQGVGNQPQHF
v_call: TRBV29-1; d_call: -; clone_size: -; j_call: TRBJ1-1; cdr3_nt: TGCAGCGTCAGGGATATCGGTGAAGCTTTCTTT; cdr3_aa: CSVRDIGEAFF
v_call: TRBV7-2; d_call: -; clone_size: -; j_call: TRBJ2-5; cdr3_nt: TGTGCCAGCAGCTATGTCGCGGGGGCGGAGACCCAGTACTTC; cdr3_aa: CASSYVAGAETQYF
v_call: TRBV5-1; d_call: TRBD1; clone_size: few; j_call: TRBJ2-7; cdr3_nt: TGCGCCATACTTGGGACAGTTGGCGCCGAGCAGTACTTC; cdr3_aa: CAILGTVGAEQYF
v_call: TRBV10-3; d_call: TRBD1; clone_size: -; j_call: TRBJ2-5; cdr3_nt: TGTGCCATCAGCCCGGCCGGGACAGGGGAAGAGACCCAGTACTTC; cdr3_aa: CAISPAGTGEETQYF
v_call: TRBV9; d_call: -; clone_size: once; j_call: TRBJ1-5; cdr3_nt: TGTGCCAGCAGCCCCCCCAATAGCAATCAGCCCCAGCATTTT; cdr3_aa: CASSPPNSNQPQHF
v_call: TRBV5-5; d_call: -; clone_size: -; j_call: TRBJ1-2; cdr3_nt: TGTGCCAGCAGCTTGGTAGCCAGAAACTATGGCTACACCTTC; cdr3_aa: CASSLVARNYGYTF
v_call: TRBV9; d_call: TRBD2; clone_size: once; j_call: TRBJ2-1; cdr3_nt: TGTGCCAGCAGCCCGCGCTCGGCGCGGGGGGGATACAATGAGCAGTTCTTC; cdr3_aa: CASSPRSARGGYNEQFF
v_call: TRBV7-3; d_call: -; clone_size: once; j_call: TRBJ2-1; cdr3_nt: TGTGCCAGCAGCCCTTTCGCGGGGGCCCCCATCTTTACCTACAATGAGCAGTTCTTC; cdr3_aa: CASSPFAGAPIFTYNEQFF
v_call: TRBV4-1; d_call: TRBD1; clone_size: -; j_call: TRBJ2-7; cdr3_nt: TGCGCCAGCAGCCGCGGACAGGACGACTACGAGCAGTACTTC; cdr3_aa: CASSRGQDDYEQYF
v_call: TRBV19; d_call: -; clone_size: -; j_call: TRBJ2-5; cdr3_nt: TGTGCCAGTAGTACGGAGGGGGCGCGGGGGACCCAGTACTTC; cdr3_aa: CASSTEGARGTQYF
v_call: TRBV25-1; d_call: TRBD1; clone_size: -; j_call: TRBJ2-3; cdr3_nt: TGTGCCAGCAGTTTCTGGGACAGGGGAGATACGCAGTATTTT; cdr3_aa: CASSFWDRGDTQYF
v_call: TRBV9; d_call: TRBD1; clone_size: -; j_call: TRBJ2-7; cdr3_nt: TGTGCCAGCAGCGTAGAAGGGGGCCCCACCTACGAGCAGTACTTC; cdr3_aa: CASSVEGGPTYEQYF
v_call: TRBV5-6; d_call: TRBD2; clone_size: -; j_call: TRBJ2-5; cdr3_nt: TGTGCCAGCAGCCCGGATAGCGGGGGCGGGGAGACCCAGTACTTC; cdr3_aa: CASSPDSGGGETQYF
v_call: TRBV19; d_call: -; clone_size: once; j_call: TRBJ2-1; cdr3_nt: TGTGCCAGTAGTATAGGCCCGGGGATGAATGAGCAGTTCTTC; cdr3_aa: CASSIGPGMNEQFF
v_call: TRBV7-3; d_call: -; clone_size: -; j_call: TRBJ2-3; cdr3_nt: TGTGCCAGCAGCTTAAGTGGAGTCACAGATACGCAGTATTTT; cdr3_aa: CASSLSGVTDTQYF
v_call: TRBV6-6; d_call: -; clone_size: -; j_call: TRBJ1-4; cdr3_nt: TGTGCCAGCAGTTTCCCCCTTAGAGGCACTAATGAAAAACTGTTTTTT; cdr3_aa: CASSFPLRGTNEKLFF
v_call: TRBV6-6; d_call: TRBD1; clone_size: once; j_call: TRBJ1-2; cdr3_nt: TGTGCCAGCAGTTACAGCCAAGACAGGGTGGGGGGCTACACCTTC; cdr3_aa: CASSYSQDRVGGYTF
v_call: TRBV2; d_call: -; clone_size: once; j_call: TRBJ1-6; cdr3_nt: TGTGCCAGCAGTCGAGGAACGGATAATTCACCCCTCCACTTT; cdr3_aa: CASSRGTDNSPLHF
v_call: TRBV7-9; d_call: TRBD1; clone_size: -; j_call: TRBJ1-6; cdr3_nt: TGTGCCAGCAGCCGGACAGGGGCACCCCTTTCACCCCTCCACTTT; cdr3_aa: CASSRTGAPLSPLHF
v_call: TRBV6-4; d_call: -; clone_size: -; j_call: TRBJ2-1; cdr3_nt: TGTGCCAGCAGTGACTCGGGCCTATCTGAGCAGTTCTTC; cdr3_aa: CASSDSGLSEQFF
v_call: TRBV30; d_call: TRBD1; clone_size: -; j_call: TRBJ1-4; cdr3_nt: TGTGCCTGGAGTGTTGGGACAGGGAGTTTTTGGGAAAAACTGTTTTTT; cdr3_aa: CAWSVGTGSFWEKLFF
v_call: TRBV5-1; d_call: -; clone_size: -; j_call: TRBJ1-2; cdr3_nt: TGCGCCAGCAGCTCCTCTCGGGGGTTTAGGAACTATGGCTACACCTTC; cdr3_aa: CASSSSRGFRNYGYTF
v_call: TRBV5-4; d_call: -; clone_size: -; j_call: TRBJ2-2; cdr3_nt: TGTGCCAGCAGCTTCATCACGAACACCGGGGAGCTGTTTTTT; cdr3_aa: CASSFITNTGELFF
v_call: TRBV5-6; d_call: -; clone_size: -; j_call: TRBJ2-5; cdr3_nt: TGTGCCAGCAGCTTGGGGATGACTGTACTCCAAGAGACCCAGTACTTC; cdr3_aa: CASSLGMTVLQETQYF
v_call: TRBV5-4; d_call: TRBD2; clone_size: -; j_call: TRBJ2-2; cdr3_nt: TGTGCCAGCACCTCCGGCCCTAGAACGGGGGGCACCGGGGAGCTGTTTTTT; cdr3_aa: CASTSGPRTGGTGELFF
v_call: TRBV27; d_call: -; clone_size: -; j_call: TRBJ2-7; cdr3_nt: TGTGCCAGCAGTGTAGGCGGGACAGCCATCGGAAAGTACTTC; cdr3_aa: CASSVGGTAIGKYF
v_call: TRBV5-6; d_call: TRBD1; clone_size: once; j_call: TRBJ1-2; cdr3_nt: TGTGCCAGCAGCCGGGACAGGGTGGAACGTCGGCATGGCTACACCTTC; cdr3_aa: CASSRDRVERRHGYTF
v_call: TRBV7-7; d_call: TRBD1; clone_size: -; j_call: TRBJ2-1; cdr3_nt: TGTGCCAGCAGCACCGACAGGGGCAATGAGCAGTTCTTC; cdr3_aa: CASSTDRGNEQFF
v_call: TRBV9; d_call: TRBD1; clone_size: -; j_call: TRBJ1-5; cdr3_nt: TGTGCCAGCAGCGCGGGACAGGGGGCACGGCAGCCCCAGCATTTT; cdr3_aa: CASSAGQGARQPQHF
v_call: TRBV6-6; d_call: TRBD1; clone_size: once; j_call: TRBJ1-3; cdr3_nt: TGTGCCAGCAGTCCCCGGACAGGGGAAAACACCATATATTTT; cdr3_aa: CASSPRTGENTIYF
v_call: TRBV11-2; d_call: TRBD2; clone_size: -; j_call: TRBJ2-7; cdr3_nt: TGTGCCAGCAGCCCCAGACTAGCCCAGCTAGCCTACGAGCAGTACTTC; cdr3_aa: CASSPRLAQLAYEQYF
v_call: TRBV6-1; d_call: -; clone_size: -; j_call: TRBJ1-5; cdr3_nt: TGTGCCAGCAGTGAAGCGAGAGGGTTCGGCAATCAGCCCCAGCATTTT; cdr3_aa: CASSEARGFGNQPQHF
v_call: TRBV5-8; d_call: -; clone_size: once; j_call: TRBJ1-3; cdr3_nt: TGTGCCAGCAGCTTCCTCCGAGACTTTATATCTGGAAACACCATATATTTT; cdr3_aa: CASSFLRDFISGNTIYF
v_call: TRBV7-9; d_call: TRBD1; clone_size: -; j_call: TRBJ1-4; cdr3_nt: TGTGCCAGCAGCTGGACAGGGGAAGGGTTGGGTGAAAAACTGTTTTTT; cdr3_aa: CASSWTGEGLGEKLFF
v_call: TRBV4-3; d_call: TRBD1; clone_size: -; j_call: TRBJ1-4; cdr3_nt: TGCGCCAGCAGCCAAGACTCGACAGGGGGGGCTCGGCTATCTAATGAAAAACTGTTTTTT; cdr3_aa: CASSQDSTGGARLSNEKLFF
v_call: TRBV5-1; d_call: -; clone_size: -; j_call: TRBJ1-1; cdr3_nt: TGCGCCAGCAGCGTGCGGGGGGGCGACCTGGAAGCTTTCTTT; cdr3_aa: CASSVRGGDLEAFF
v_call: TRBV12-2; d_call: -; clone_size: -; j_call: TRBJ2-5; cdr3_nt: TGTGCAAGTCCGACAGGGGGGCAAGAGACCCAGTACTTC; cdr3_aa: CASPTGGQETQYF
v_call: TRBV5-6; d_call: -; clone_size: -; j_call: TRBJ1-5; cdr3_nt: TGTGCCAGCAGCTTGGCAGATCAGCCCCAGCATTTT; cdr3_aa: CASSLADQPQHF
v_call: TRBV7-2; d_call: -; clone_size: -; j_call: TRBJ2-2; cdr3_nt: TGTGCCAGCAGCGTATCCGGTCTGCGTCCTAGTGCCGGGGAGCTGTTTTTT; cdr3_aa: CASSVSGLRPSAGELFF
v_call: TRBV7-3; d_call: -; clone_size: -; j_call: TRBJ2-3; cdr3_nt: TGTGCCAGCAGCTTAATTCGGGGAAGCACAGATACGCAGTATTTT; cdr3_aa: CASSLIRGSTDTQYF
v_call: TRBV15; d_call: TRBD2; clone_size: -; j_call: TRBJ2-3; cdr3_nt: TGTGCCACCAGCGGCAGACTAGCGGGGGGCACAGATACGCAGTATTTT; cdr3_aa: CATSGRLAGGTDTQYF